The 11 T cell receptor beta chains listed next were all sequenced from one sample in a study of blood T cell repertoires in COVID-19. The data were produced by immunoSEQ multiplex PCR, yet TCRdb's version contains in-frame clones alone and is incomplete. Seen here are approximately 380,000 clones, roughly 91% observed once, and the top ten hold 1.2%. Source material: PBMCs or T cells enriched from blood (not recorded which). The receptors were sampled from a woman between 18 and 29 years old who had recovered from COVID-19.

V is TRBV5-4 and J is TRBJ1-2; D is unclear. This CDR3 spans 12 amino acids. The germline V gene has CDR1 SGHNT and CDR2 YYREEE (reference sequence). V was shortened by 7 bases and J by 8 bases, with 15 bases between the two germline ends. DNA of the CDR3: TGTGCCAGCCCGCTCGCGGGAGGGGGCTACACCTTC. Its protein is CASPLAGGGYTF.

J is TRBJ1-1 and V is TRBV12-3 or TRBV12-4; D remains unclear. V was pared by 6 bases and J by 8 bases, with 10 bases between. CDR3 length equals 11 residues. CDR3 protein: CASSRTVEAFF. The CDR3 DNA follows: TGTGCCAGCAGCAGGACTGTCGAAGCTTTCTTT.

This chain connects TRBV5-4 to TRBJ2-5; D not certain. Germline lookup yields CDR1 SGHNT and CDR2 YYREEE (reference sequence). The CDR3 covers 13 residues. Trimming left V 0 bases short and J 4 bases short, with 7 bases between. The CDR3 sequence: CASSLGASETQYF. The CDR3 DNA sequence: TGTGCCAGCAGCTTGGGTGCGTCAGAGACCCAGTACTTC.

The chain links TRBV7-3 to TRBJ2-2, with 13 bases fitting TRBD2. CDR1 SGHTA and CDR2 FQGTGA come from the germline V gene. The V segment lost 5 bases and the J segment 1 base; nucleotides outside the gene matches: 7. This CDR3 has 18 amino acids. CDR3: CASSTGLAGAGNTGELFF. CDR3 coding DNA: TGTGCCAGCAGCACTGGACTAGCGGGGGCCGGGAACACCGGGGAGCTGTTTTTT.

For the CDR3, the DNA is TGTGCCAGCTTACCGGGACAGGGGGCGAAGGGCTACACCTTC. Protein sequence: CASLPGQGAKGYTF. V gene TRBV28 combines with J gene TRBJ1-2, with TRBD1 identical over 12 bases. J was trimmed by 8 bases and V by 8 bases; bases with no gene match: 9. The length of the CDR3 is 14 residues. Germline loops: CDR1 MDHEN, CDR2 SYDVKM.

The chain links TRBV6-5 to TRBJ1-5; TRBD1 is a possible D gene (6 bases). The ends were cut back, 0 bases at V and 3 bases at J, with 12 bases in the middle. The CDR3 is made up of 16 amino acids. Germline V gene sequence: CDR1 MNHEY, CDR2 SVGAGI. CDR3 in amino acids: CASSYSGGPDNQPQHF. In nucleotides, the CDR3 is TGTGCCAGCAGTTACTCGGGGGGGCCGGACAATCAGCCCCAGCATTTT.

This clone was seen a single time. The chain combines TRBV10-3 with TRBJ2-3, with no clear D. Trimming took 4 bases from V and 0 from J, leaving 8 bases between them. The germline gives CDR1 ENHRY, CDR2 SYGVKD. The CDR3 runs to 14 residues. In DNA form, the CDR3 reads TGTGCCATCAGTGGAGGCACAAGCACAGATACGCAGTATTTT. Amino acids: CAISGGTSTDTQYF.

CDR3 sequence (DNA): TGTGCCAGCAGCCACAACCTTGGGACTGTTAACTATGGCTACACCTTC. Encoded protein: CASSHNLGTVNYGYTF. The rearrangement joins TRBV5-4 to TRBJ1-2; tentatively, D is TRBD1 (5 bases). Germline V gives CDR1 SGHNT, CDR2 YYREEE (reference sequence). Between the trimmed V and J ends, which lost 4 bases and 1 base, there was a span of 17 bases. The CDR3 totals 16 residues.

In regard to this clone: This sample also contains other DNA sequences that code for the same CDR3. The rearrangement uses TRBV7-9 and TRBJ2-3, with D possibly TRBD1 on 6 matching bases. The length of the CDR3 is 13 residues. V shed 5 bases and J shed 1 base, with 7 bases lying between them. Germline CDR1 reads SEHNR; CDR2 reads FQNEAQ (reference sequence). CDR3 residues: CASSRTGTDTQYF. CDR3 coding DNA: TGTGCCAGCAGCAGGACAGGCACAGATACGCAGTATTTT. Drawing the rest from reference TRBV7-9 and TRBJ2-3, the complete variable domain is DTGVSQNPRHKITKRGQNVTFRCDPISEHNRLYWYRQTLGQGPEFLTYFQNEAQLEKSRLLSDRFSAERPKGSFSTLEIQRTEQGDSAMYLCASSRTGTDTQYFGPGTRLTVL.

J is TRBJ1-1 and V is TRBV18; no reliable D call. The ends were cut back, 2 bases at V and 4 bases at J, with 8 bases in the middle. Germline CDR1 KGHSH, CDR2 LQKENI. The CDR3 totals 13 residues. For the CDR3, the DNA is TGTGCCAGCTCACCAACCCGAGGCACTGAAGCTTTCTTT. Translating gives CASSPTRGTEAFF.

This clone came up once. This chain links TRBV7-9 with TRBJ1-2, with D uncertain. The V end was cut by 7 bases, the J end by 4 bases, with 13 bases between. The CDR3 has 13 amino acids. Germline assignment: CDR1 SEHNR and CDR2 FQNEAQ (reference sequence). DNA for the CDR3: TGTGCCAGCACCCCCAAGGGAGGCTATGGCTACACCTTC. The encoded protein is CASTPKGGYGYTF.